One sample yielded the 11 T cell receptor beta chains listed below, sequenced in a study of cytomegalovirus exposure and HLA in healthy donors. Both 60 Vbeta primers and 13 Jbeta primers went into the PCR. Some clones are missing from TCRdb's copy, which holds only in-frame ones; the method was immunoSEQ multiplex PCR. The repertoire includes 170,000 or so clones, just under 80% of them detected once, and 13% sits in the top ten. Sequenced material: PBMCs. These receptors came from a woman aged 50 to 60 in good health and CMV-seropositive.

The chain carries TRBV9 and TRBJ2-1, with 7 bases lining up with TRBD2. Trimming removed 4 bases from V and 0 bases from J; junction bases left unmatched: 7. The germline CDR1 and CDR2 sequences are SGDLS and YYNGEE. This CDR3 is 16 amino acids long. In DNA form, the CDR3 reads TGTGCCAGCAGCCCTTTAGCGGGTAGCTCCTACAATGAGCAGTTCTTC. This gives the protein CASSPLAGSSYNEQFF.

The chain is built from TRBV4-1 and TRBJ1-2; 7 bases match TRBD1. With V trimmed by 0 bases and J by 4 bases, 8 bases remained unmatched. This CDR3 contains 16 residues. Germline-derived CDR1 and CDR2 are MGHRA and YSYEKL. CDR3 DNA sequence: TGCGCCAGCAGCCAAGATGGTAGGGGGCTTGGCTATGGCTACACCTTC. It yields the protein CASSQDGRGLGYGYTF.

A few counts support this clone. This rearrangement joins TRBV7-9 to TRBJ2-3; maybe TRBD2 (5 bases). The germline V gene has CDR1 SEHNR and CDR2 FQNEAQ (reference sequence). Trimming shortened V by 0 bases and J by 4 bases, and 11 bases separated the two germline ends. This CDR3 is built from 15 residues. CDR3 protein: CASSLATGDADTQYF. The CDR3 nucleotides read TGTGCCAGCAGCTTAGCGACCGGGGATGCAGATACGCAGTATTTT. Looking up the rest from reference TRBV7-9 and TRBJ2-3 gives the full variable domain: DTGVSQNPRHKITKRGQNVTFRCDPISEHNRLYWYRQTLGQGPEFLTYFQNEAQLEKSRLLSDRFSAERPKGSFSTLEIQRTEQGDSAMYLCASSLATGDADTQYFGPGTRLTVL.

This clone was counted between two and nine times. This rearrangement joins TRBV7-3 to TRBJ2-2; TRBD2 matches at 15 bases. Germline CDR1 SGHTA, CDR2 FQGTGA. V trimming: 4 bases; J trimming: 5 bases; junction bases outside the gene matches: 2. CDR3 size: 16 residues. For the CDR3, the DNA is TGTGCCAGCAGCTCCGGACTAGCGGGGGGGACCGGGGAGCTGTTTTTT. Translation gives CASSSGLAGGTGELFF.

In this sample, this clone turned up a few times. Different DNA sequences within this sample yield the same CDR3. The chain recombines TRBV15 with TRBJ2-2; possibly TRBD2 for D (5 bases). This CDR3 region has 12 residues. Trimming took 7 bases from V and 5 from J, leaving 8 bases between them. Germline V gives CDR1 LNHNV, CDR2 YYDKDF (reference sequence). CDR3 residues: CATNPGTGELFF. DNA for the CDR3: TGTGCCACCAATCCGGGAACCGGGGAGCTGTTTTTT.

In this sample, this clone turned up a few times. A far larger clone is just one base off, so this is likely a read error. The V gene is TRBV6-5, the J gene TRBJ2-7; possible D gene TRBD1, 6 bases. V was shortened by 6 bases and J by 7 bases, with 22 bases between the two germline ends. Germline V gene lookup returns CDR1 MNHEY and CDR2 SVGAGI. The CDR3 runs to 15 residues. In DNA, the CDR3 is TGTGCCAGCAGCCATTACAGGGAGCCCTACAATGAGCAGTACTTC. This sequence encodes CASSHYREPYNEQYF.

Of note for this clone: Other DNA variants within this sample encode the same CDR3. The V and J genes are TRBV7-9 and TRBJ2-7; D perhaps matches TRBD1 (5 bases). This CDR3 is built from 13 residues. CDR1 is SEHNR and CDR2 is FQNEAQ in the germline V gene (reference sequence). V was clipped by 2 bases and J by 2 bases, with 7 bases between them. The CDR3 here is CASSLTGTYEQYF. The CDR3 bases are TGTGCCAGCAGCTTAACAGGAACCTACGAGCAGTACTTC.

This rearrangement joins TRBV25-1 to TRBJ1-6; TRBD1 aligns across 8 bases. V gave up 4 bases and J gave up 5 bases; unmatched junction bases: 7. The CDR3 contains 16 residues. Germline-derived CDR1 and CDR2 are MGHDK and SYGVNS. The CDR3 DNA follows: TGTGCCAGCAGTGGGAGACAGGGGTGGGATAATTCACCCCTCCACTTT. Its translation: CASSGRQGWDNSPLHF.

The V and J genes are TRBV11-3 and TRBJ2-7; 7 nucleotides align to TRBD1. The germline V gene has CDR1 SGHNT and CDR2 YENEEA. The CDR3 extends over 14 amino acids. V dropped 1 base and J dropped 5; count of bases not matched to a gene: 5. The CDR3 nucleotides are TGTGCCAGCAGCTTAGGAGGAACAGGGGACGAGCAGTACTTC. It yields the protein CASSLGGTGDEQYF.

The chain is built from TRBV6-1 and TRBJ1-6; D unclear. V was cut by 1 base and J by 4 bases, with 17 bases left in between. There are 18 residues in the CDR3. In germline, CDR1 is MNHNS, CDR2 SASEGT. CDR3 DNA: TGTGCCAGCAGTGAAGATCGACCCGAGCCGGGGTATAATTCACCCCTCCACTTT. Translating it yields CASSEDRPEPGYNSPLHF.

The rearrangement uses TRBV6-5 and TRBJ1-3; TRBD1 aligns across 9 bases. Looked up from germline, CDR1 is MNHEY and CDR2 is SVGAGI. The CDR3 extends over 13 amino acids. With 8 bases clipped from V and 6 bases from J, the junction kept 5 bases outside the gene matches. CDR3 DNA: TGTGCCAGCGCAACAGGGGGCGAAAACACCATATATTTT. This translates into CASATGGENTIYF.